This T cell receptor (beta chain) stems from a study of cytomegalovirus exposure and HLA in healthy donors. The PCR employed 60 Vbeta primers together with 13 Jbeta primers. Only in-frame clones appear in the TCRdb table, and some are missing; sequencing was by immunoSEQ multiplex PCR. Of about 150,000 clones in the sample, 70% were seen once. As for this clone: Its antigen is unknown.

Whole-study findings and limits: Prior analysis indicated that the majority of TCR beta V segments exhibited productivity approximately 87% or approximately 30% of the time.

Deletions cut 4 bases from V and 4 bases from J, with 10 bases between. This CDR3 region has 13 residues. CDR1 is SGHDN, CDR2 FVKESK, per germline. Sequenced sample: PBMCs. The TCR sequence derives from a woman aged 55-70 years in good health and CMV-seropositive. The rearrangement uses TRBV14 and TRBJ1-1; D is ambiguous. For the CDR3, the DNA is TGTGCCAGCAGCCTCGTGAGTGGCACTGAAGCTTTCTTT. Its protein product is CASSLVSGTEAFF.